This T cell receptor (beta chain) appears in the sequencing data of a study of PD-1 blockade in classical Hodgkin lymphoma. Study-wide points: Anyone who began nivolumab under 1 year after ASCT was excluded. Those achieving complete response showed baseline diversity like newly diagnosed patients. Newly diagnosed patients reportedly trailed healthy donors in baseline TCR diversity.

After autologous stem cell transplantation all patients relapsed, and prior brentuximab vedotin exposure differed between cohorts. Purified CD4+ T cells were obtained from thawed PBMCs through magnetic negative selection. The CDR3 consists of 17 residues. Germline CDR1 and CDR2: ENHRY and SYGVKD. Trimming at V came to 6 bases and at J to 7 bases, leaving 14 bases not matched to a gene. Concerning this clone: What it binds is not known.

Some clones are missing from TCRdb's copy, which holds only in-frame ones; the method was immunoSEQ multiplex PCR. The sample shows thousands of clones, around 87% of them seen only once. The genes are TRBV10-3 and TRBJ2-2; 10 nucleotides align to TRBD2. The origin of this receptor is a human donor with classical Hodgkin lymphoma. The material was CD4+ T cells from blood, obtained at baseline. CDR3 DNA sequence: TGTGCCATCAGGAACGGGGCTAGCGGGAGACAGATCGGGGAGCTGTTTTTT. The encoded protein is CAIRNGASGRQIGELFF.